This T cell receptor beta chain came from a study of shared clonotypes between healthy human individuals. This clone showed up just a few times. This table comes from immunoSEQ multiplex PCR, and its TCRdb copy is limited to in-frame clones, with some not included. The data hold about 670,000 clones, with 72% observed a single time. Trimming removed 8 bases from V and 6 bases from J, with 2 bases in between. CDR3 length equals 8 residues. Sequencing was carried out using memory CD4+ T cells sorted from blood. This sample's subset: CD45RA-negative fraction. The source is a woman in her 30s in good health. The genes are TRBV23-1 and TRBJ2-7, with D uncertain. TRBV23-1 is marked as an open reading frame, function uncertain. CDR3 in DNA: TGCGCCAGCTCCGAGCAGTACTTC. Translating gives CASSEQYF.